This T cell receptor (beta chain) is drawn from a study of cytomegalovirus exposure and HLA in healthy donors (dated 2017 in TCRdb). For the study in its entirety: According to a later analysis, one platform produced both the 100 to 150 validation repertoires and the 550 to 800 repertoires of the first cohort. The study aimed to test whether signatures of past pathogen exposure could be identified by cataloging public T cell receptors. Besides the first cohort of under 700 subjects, a separate validation cohort made up of around 120 different subjects was used. High-throughput TCR immunosequencing, statistical association of individual TCRs with disease status, and machine learning were combined to predict cytomegalovirus infection status.

The paper as a whole reports these results and caveats: A few of the identified cytomegalovirus-associated TCR beta chains were confirmed in vitro to be specific for cytomegalovirus antigens. Most TCR sequences were seen in very few donors, while some public TCRs were found in many individuals. The authors suggested that the approach could potentially be generalized to other disease states and immunological phenotypes. A total of 164 TCR beta chains were listed by the study as associated with cytomegalovirus. In both the original and validation cohorts, the classifier was reported to diagnose cytomegalovirus status with high specificity and sensitivity. In a later analysis, TCRs clustered in the first cohort were found to also tend to co-occur in the approximately 110 validation repertoires, with roughly 93% of cluster scores above 0. All 130 or so repertoires were used to score co-occurrence in the validation cohort in a later analysis, because that analysis had no HLA typing for the cohort.

Donors formed part of the validation cohort, which comprised 95 to 150 subjects and was distinct from the first cohort of 670 or so subjects. As regards this clone: Which antigen it targets is not known. Per-base quality was not reported, and no clone a single base away is much larger than it.

The library was built by means of the immunoSEQ multiplex PCR assay. In the original analysis: A statistical classification framework was built to diagnose cytomegalovirus status from the catalog of TCR beta chain sequences. The source is immuneACCESS, and TCRdb retained only in-frame sequences with V and J called. Part of the clones is not carried over; for the studies checked, unresolved V genes explain less than half of this, and the remainder is unexplained. For V, J and clone size, that table is used; D and trimming come from the DNA. In this sample the table shows around 160,000 clones, 84% of which occur a single time. Roughly 10% of the sample belongs to the ten largest clones. The CDR3 numbers 15 residues from cysteine through phenylalanine. CDR3 DNA is the only sequence kept; it has 45 bases, read in frame from the first base. From a lookup of the germline V gene, CDR1 and CDR2 are MNHEY and SVGAGI. Trimming removed 5 bases from V and 6 bases from J, leaving 17 bases between the germline ends.

The receptor chain draws on TRBV6-5 and TRBJ1-5; too little of a D gene remains to name it. This TCR came from a man in his thirties or forties in good health and CMV-seropositive. The sample taken for sequencing was PBMCs. The CDR3 has the sequence CASSRNRRRIQPQHF. The bases are TGTGCCAGCAGTCGGAATCGAAGGCGGATTCAGCCCCAGCATTTT.